The 9 T cell receptor beta chains below come from one sample, sequenced in a study of CXCR3-negative and CXCR3-positive naive CD8 T cells. Study-wide results and caveats: Compared with CXCR3-negative naive cells, CXCR3-positive naive cells showed more hydrophobic TRB CDR3s.

TRB cDNA was prepared as libraries by UMI-labeled 5' RACE. TCRdb re-called the 5' RACE reads and catalogs CDR3 proteins one per entry, DNA excluded. The table for this sample gives 140,000 to 150,000 distinct CDR3 sequences. Their cognate antigens are unknown. Sequencing was done on a sample of naive CXCR3+ CD8+ T cells from blood. Described subset: CD45RO-CCR7+CD27+CD95- naive CD8+ T cells expressing CXCR3 (TNR3+). The receptors stem from a human donor in good health. Some clones in this sample may be carry-over from other donors' samples.

The chain has TRBV29-1 and TRBJ2-1; TCRdb indicates TRBD2, and absent DNA this call remains unverified. CDR1 is SQVTM and CDR2 is ANQGSEA in the germline V gene. This CDR3 has 12 amino acids. The CDR3 sequence: CSVEDLGSEQFF.

The V call is TRBV28, the J call TRBJ2-7. Germline V gene data show CDR1 as MDHEN and CDR2 as SYDVKM. The CDR3 has 14 amino acids. CDR3 loop: CASTQSYKSYEQYF.

J is TRBJ1-5 and V is TRBV12-3 or TRBV12-4; lacking DNA, the TRBD1 call made by TCRdb goes unchecked. The CDR3 is 16 residues long. The CDR3 loop is CASSRRDTPKNQPQHF.

The chain has TRBV27 and TRBJ2-1. CDR1 and CDR2 from the germline V gene are MNHEY and SMNVEV (reference sequence). The CDR3 length is 13 residues. CDR3 protein: CASSLYITAGQFF.

The CDR3 sequence: CASSLHEENAEAFF. The chain combines TRBV28 with TRBJ1-1. This CDR3 is 14 amino acids long. Germline CDR1 MDHEN, CDR2 SYDVKM.

The V and J genes are TRBV28 and TRBJ1-1. CDR3 size: 15 residues. The germline V gene encodes CDR1 MDHEN and CDR2 SYDVKM. CDR3 region: CASSLFGGMNTEAFF.

The chain employs TRBV7-2 and TRBJ2-3; there is no DNA to check the TCRdb D call of TRBD2. This CDR3 spans 16 amino acids. CDR1 SGHTA and CDR2 FQGNSA come from the germline V gene. CDR3 sequence: CASSLDVGAGVDTQYF.

The V and J genes are TRBV7-9 and TRBJ2-5; TCRdb outputs TRBD1, but without DNA this stays unchecked. CDR3 length: 15 amino acids. CDR1 and CDR2 from the germline V gene are SEHNR and FQNEAQ (reference sequence). CDR3 protein: CASSLPSTGGETQYF.

The genes are TRBV27 and TRBJ1-3. Germline V lookup: CDR1 MNHEY, CDR2 SMNVEV (reference sequence). This CDR3 has 15 amino acids. CDR3 sequence reads: CASSFSPFSGNTIYF.